This TCR beta chain was captured by sequencing in a study of blood T cell repertoires in COVID-19. This CDR3 region has 13 residues. The V gene lost 4 bases and the J gene lost 5 bases, with 8 bases spanning the gap. Germline CDR1 SGHTA, CDR2 FQGNSA. TCRdb keeps only in-frame clones here, not all; method: immunoSEQ multiplex PCR. The table includes about 200,000 clones, less than 80% detected once. This chain links TRBV7-2 with TRBJ2-2; D call uncertain. The sequence was collected from a man in his fifties who had recovered from COVID-19. The source material was peripheral blood. Written as DNA, the CDR3 is TGTGCCAGCAGCTCGGTCGGGACCGGGGAGCTGTTTTTT. Amino acids: CASSSVGTGELFF.